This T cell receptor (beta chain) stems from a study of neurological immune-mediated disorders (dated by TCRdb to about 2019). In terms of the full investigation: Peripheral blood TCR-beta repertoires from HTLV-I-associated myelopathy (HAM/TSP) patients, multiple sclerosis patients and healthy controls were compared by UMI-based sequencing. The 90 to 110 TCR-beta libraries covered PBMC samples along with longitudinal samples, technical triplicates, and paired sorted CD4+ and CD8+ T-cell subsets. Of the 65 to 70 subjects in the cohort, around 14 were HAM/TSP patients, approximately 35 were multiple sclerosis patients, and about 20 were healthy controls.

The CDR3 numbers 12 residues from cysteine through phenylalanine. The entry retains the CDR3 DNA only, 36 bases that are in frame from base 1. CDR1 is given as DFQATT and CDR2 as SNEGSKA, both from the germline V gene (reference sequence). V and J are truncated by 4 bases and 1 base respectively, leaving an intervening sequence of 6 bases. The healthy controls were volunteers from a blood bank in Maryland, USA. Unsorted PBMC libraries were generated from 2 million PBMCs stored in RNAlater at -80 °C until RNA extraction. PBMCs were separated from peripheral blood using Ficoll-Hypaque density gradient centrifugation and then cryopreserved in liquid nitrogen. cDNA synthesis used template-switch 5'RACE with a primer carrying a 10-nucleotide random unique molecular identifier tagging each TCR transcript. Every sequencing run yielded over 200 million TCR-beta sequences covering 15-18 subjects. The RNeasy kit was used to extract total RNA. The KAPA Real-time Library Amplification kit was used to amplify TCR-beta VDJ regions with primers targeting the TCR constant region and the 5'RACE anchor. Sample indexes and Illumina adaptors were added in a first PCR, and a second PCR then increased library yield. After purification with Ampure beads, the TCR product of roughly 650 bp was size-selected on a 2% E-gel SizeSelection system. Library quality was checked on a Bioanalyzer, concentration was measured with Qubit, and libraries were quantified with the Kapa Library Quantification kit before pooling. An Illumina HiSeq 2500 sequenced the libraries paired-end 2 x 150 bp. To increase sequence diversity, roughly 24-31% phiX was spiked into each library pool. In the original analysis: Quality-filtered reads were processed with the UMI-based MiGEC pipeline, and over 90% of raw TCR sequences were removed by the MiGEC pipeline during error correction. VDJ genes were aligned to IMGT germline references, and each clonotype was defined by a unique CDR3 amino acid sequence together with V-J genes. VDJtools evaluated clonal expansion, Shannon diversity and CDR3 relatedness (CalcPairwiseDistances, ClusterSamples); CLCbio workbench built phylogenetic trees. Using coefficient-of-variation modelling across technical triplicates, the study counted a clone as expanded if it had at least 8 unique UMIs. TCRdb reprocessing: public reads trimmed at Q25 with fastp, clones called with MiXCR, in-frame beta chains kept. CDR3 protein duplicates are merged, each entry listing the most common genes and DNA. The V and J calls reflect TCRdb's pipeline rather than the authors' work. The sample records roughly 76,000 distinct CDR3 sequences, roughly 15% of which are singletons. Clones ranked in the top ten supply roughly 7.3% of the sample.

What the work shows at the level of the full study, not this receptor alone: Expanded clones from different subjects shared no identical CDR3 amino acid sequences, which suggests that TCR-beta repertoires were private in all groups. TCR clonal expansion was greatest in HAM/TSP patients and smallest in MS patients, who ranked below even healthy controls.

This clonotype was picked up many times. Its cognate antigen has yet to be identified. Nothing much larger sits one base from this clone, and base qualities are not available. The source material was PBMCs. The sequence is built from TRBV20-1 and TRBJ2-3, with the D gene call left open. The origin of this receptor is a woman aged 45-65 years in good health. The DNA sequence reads TGCAGTGCTATTTTTGGCACAGATACGCAGTATTTT. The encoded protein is CSAIFGTDTQYF.